The 30 T cell receptor beta chains reported below all come from one sample, sequenced in a study of T-cell memory formation after mild COVID-19. TCRdb itself ran the 5' RACE reads through MiXCR, one entry per CDR3 protein. This sample has roughly 500,000 distinct CDR3 sequences, with roughly 21% found just once. The sample comprised PBMCs or a T cell subset sorted from them (not recorded which). Receptors were obtained from an adult woman who had mild COVID-19 (a few samples of this study predate the infection). Cell type and time point are not known.

The chain has TRBV18 and TRBJ1-2, with TRBD1 as a possible D gene (5 bases). Between the trimmed V and J ends, which lost 2 bases and 3 bases, there was a span of 7 bases. This CDR3 contains 13 residues. Germline assignment: CDR1 KGHSH and CDR2 LQKENI. In nucleotides, the CDR3 is TGTGCCAGCTCACCAGGACACGACTATGGCTACACCTTC. The encoded protein is CASSPGHDYGYTF.

In this sample, this clonotype turned up a few times. J is TRBJ2-7 and V is TRBV9; 9 bases agree with TRBD1. V lost 3 bases to trimming and J lost 2 bases; unmatched junction nucleotides: 6. This CDR3 is 15 amino acids long. Germline V gene sequence: CDR1 SGDLS, CDR2 YYNGEE. CDR3 region: CASSAGTGTAYEQYF. CDR3 nucleotides: TGTGCCAGCAGCGCGGGGACAGGGACGGCCTACGAGCAGTACTTC. The whole variable domain, filled in from reference TRBV9 and TRBJ2-7, reads DSGVTQTPKHLITATGQRVTLRCSPRSGDLSVYWYQQSLDQGLQFLIQYYNGEERAKGNILERFSAQQFPDLHSELNLSSLELGDSALYFCASSAGTGTAYEQYFGPGTRLTVT.

This clonotype was seen repeatedly, ten times or more. The V call is TRBV20-1, the J call TRBJ2-1; TRBD2 aligns across 8 bases. The CDR3 has 14 amino acids. The junction had 5 bases not matched to a gene; V was cut back by 2 bases and J by 5 bases. In germline, CDR1 is DFQATT, CDR2 SNEGSKA (reference sequence). This chain's CDR3 is CSARTLAAHNEQFF. CDR3 DNA sequence: TGCAGTGCTAGAACACTAGCGGCTCACAATGAGCAGTTCTTC.

This clonotype was counted a few times. The chain joins TRBV10-3 to TRBJ2-1, with 8 nucleotides matching TRBD2. The CDR3 runs to 15 residues. Germline CDR1 ENHRY, CDR2 SYGVKD. J lost 2 bases, V lost 3 bases, and 3 bases had no gene match. DNA for the CDR3: TGTGCCATCAGTGAAGCGGGAGTAACCTACAATGAGCAGTTCTTC. Translating it yields CAISEAGVTYNEQFF.

The CDR3 here is CASSYLGGIEKLFF. CDR3 bases: TGTGCCAGCAGTTACCTTGGGGGAATTGAAAAACTGTTTTTT. The chain uses TRBV6-5 and TRBJ1-4; tentative D call: TRBD1 (5 bases). The CDR3 covers 14 residues. Trimming took off 2 bases at V and 7 bases at J, with 11 bases between the two ends. CDR1 is MNHEY, CDR2 SVGAGI, per germline.

The chain couples TRBV19 to TRBJ2-3, with D possibly matching TRBD1 (5 bases). The germline gives CDR1 LNHDA, CDR2 SQIVND (reference sequence). Trimming cost V 9 bases and J 1 base, with 11 bases left between them. The length of the CDR3 is 13 residues. CDR3 region: CASRVGGTDTQYF. As DNA, the CDR3 is TGTGCCAGCCGAGTAGGGGGCACAGATACGCAGTATTTT.

This clonotype showed up just once. A junction end diverges from the germline sequence, so it may reflect a read error. CDR3 bases: TGTGCCAGCAGCGTATACGCAGGGCCCACCTGGGAGCTGTTTTTT. Translated: CASSVYAGPTWELFF. V gene TRBV9 combines with J gene TRBJ2-2, with D perhaps matching TRBD1 (5 bases). The CDR3 runs 15 residues. Germline CDR1 and CDR2: SGDLS and YYNGEE.

This clonotype was found a few times. The rearrangement joins TRBV12-3 or TRBV12-4 to TRBJ2-2; D may be TRBD1 (5 bases). This CDR3 is built from 13 residues. Deletions cut 7 bases from V and 1 base from J, with 7 bases between. The CDR3 here is CASTGQNTGELFF. CDR3 in DNA: TGTGCCAGCACAGGGCAGAACACCGGGGAGCTGTTTTTT.

This clonotype was seen a few times. V and J are TRBV2 and TRBJ1-1; TRBD1 agrees at 9 bases. Germline V gene sequence: CDR1 SNHLY, CDR2 FYNNEI. CDR3 length: 15 amino acids. The V and J ends lost 5 bases and 1 base, in that order; junction bases with no gene match: 5. The CDR3 sequence is CASSRRGQGNTEAFF. For the CDR3, the DNA is TGTGCCAGCAGTCGACGGGGACAGGGGAACACTGAAGCTTTCTTT. Drawing the rest from reference TRBV2 and TRBJ1-1, the complete variable domain is EPEVTQTPSHQVTQMGQEVILRCVPISNHLYFYWYRQILGQKVEFLVSFYNNEISEKSEIFDDQFSVERPDGSNFTLKIRSTKLEDSAMYFCASSRRGQGNTEAFFGQGTRLTVV.

This chain uses TRBV20-1 with TRBJ1-1; no reliable D call. Germline values: CDR1 DFQATT, CDR2 SNEGSKA (reference sequence). The CDR3 has 14 residues. Trimming stripped 5 bases from V and 3 bases from J, with 16 bases between. The CDR3 nucleotides read TGCAGTGCTCCCCGTCCCGTTGGGGACACTGAAGCTTTCTTT. Protein: CSAPRPVGDTEAFF.

This clonotype has only a few counts. This rearrangement joins TRBV14 to TRBJ2-3; D ambiguous. From germline, CDR1 is SGHDN and CDR2 FVKESK. The CDR3 sequence is 13 residues long. V dropped 4 bases and J dropped 6 bases, with 11 bases sitting between them. In DNA form, the CDR3 reads TGTGCCAGCAGCCGAAATACATTTGATACGCAGTATTTT. Protein: CASSRNTFDTQYF. Full variable domain (rest looked up from reference TRBV14 and TRBJ2-3): EAGVTQFPSHSVIEKGQTVTLRCDPISGHDNLYWYRRVMGKEIKFLLHFVKESKQDESGMPNNRFLAERTGGTYSTLKVQPAELEDSGVYFCASSRNTFDTQYFGPGTRLTVL.

In this sample, this clonotype turned up once. The gene calls are TRBV20-1 and TRBJ1-1, with D maybe TRBD1 (5 bases). V lost 0 bases, J lost 1 base, and 12 bases lay in between. There are 15 residues in the CDR3. Germline loops: CDR1 DFQATT, CDR2 SNEGSKA (reference sequence). The CDR3 DNA follows: TGCAGTGCTAGAGATTTTACTACAGGGAACACTGAAGCTTTCTTT. Protein: CSARDFTTGNTEAFF.

The rearrangement joins TRBV20-1 to TRBJ1-1; D unresolved. CDR3 size: 14 residues. The V gene lost 1 base and the J gene lost 4 bases, with 13 bases spanning the gap. Germline V gene lookup returns CDR1 DFQATT and CDR2 SNEGSKA (reference sequence). The CDR3 nucleotides read TGCAGTGCTAGAGTGAGAGGGCCCATCACTGAAGCTTTCTTT. Amino acid sequence: CSARVRGPITEAFF.

The genes are TRBV6-5 and TRBJ1-2; 11 bases match TRBD1. V was pared by 6 bases and J by 5 bases, with 14 bases of the junction left unmatched. Germline V gives CDR1 MNHEY, CDR2 SVGAGI. The CDR3 has 17 residues. The CDR3 loop reads CASSRGDRGRGGYGYTF. The CDR3 region has the DNA TGTGCCAGCAGCAGGGGGGACAGGGGGAGAGGAGGATATGGCTACACCTTC.

This clonotype was counted only a few times. The chain uses TRBV12-3 or TRBV12-4 and TRBJ2-7, with 9 bases lining up with TRBD2. CDR3 length: 15 amino acids. J gave up 2 bases and V 6 bases, and 8 bases lay outside the gene matches. For the CDR3, the DNA is TGTGCCAGCAGATCCGGGACTAGCTATGCCTACGAGCAGTACTTC. This sequence encodes CASRSGTSYAYEQYF.

The rearrangement joins TRBV18 to TRBJ2-4; D might be TRBD1 (5 bases). This CDR3 is 15 amino acids long. Trimming pared 1 base from V and 1 base from J, leaving 8 bases between. CDR1 KGHSH and CDR2 LQKENI come from the germline V gene. Written as DNA, the CDR3 is TGTGCCAGCTCACCACAGGGGCATGCCAAAAACATTCAGTACTTC. Its translation: CASSPQGHAKNIQYF.

The chain joins TRBV24-1 to TRBJ2-1; 12 bases agree with TRBD1. Germline V lookup: CDR1 KGHDR, CDR2 SFDVKD. The CDR3 extends over 16 amino acids. The trim removed 1 base at V and 8 bases at J, leaving 5 bases unmatched. The DNA for the CDR3 is TGTGCCACCAGTGATTTTGCCGGGACAGGGGGCTATGAGCAGTTCTTC. It codes for CATSDFAGTGGYEQFF.

This rearrangement joins TRBV6-2 or TRBV6-3 to TRBJ2-1, with 7 bases lining up with TRBD2. CDR3 size: 15 residues. Germline CDR1 MNHEY, CDR2 SVGEGT. The V and J ends lost 5 bases and 8 bases, in that order; junction bases with no gene match: 12. This CDR3 is CASSLIGLDSDEQFF. As DNA, the CDR3 is TGTGCCAGCAGTCTAATCGGACTAGATTCAGATGAGCAGTTCTTC.

This clonotype was seen at least ten times. The genes are TRBV7-9 and TRBJ2-7; TRBD2 matches 11 bases. The CDR3 is 14 residues long. From germline, CDR1 is SEHNR and CDR2 FQNEAQ (reference sequence). J gave up 3 bases and V 5 bases, and 3 bases lay outside the gene matches. The chain's CDR3 is CASSTGTSGYEQYF. In DNA, the CDR3 is TGTGCCAGCAGCACAGGGACTAGCGGCTACGAGCAGTACTTC.

This clonotype was found a few times. J is TRBJ2-1 and V is TRBV7-9; a possible D gene is TRBD2 (6 bases). Germline V lookup: CDR1 SEHNR, CDR2 FQNEAQ (reference sequence). The CDR3 consists of 18 residues. V was trimmed by 5 bases and J by 8 bases, leaving 28 bases between them. CDR3 sequence reads: CASSPRGWEEPPGDEQFF. The CDR3 bases are TGTGCCAGCAGCCCACGGGGATGGGAGGAACCTCCTGGTGATGAGCAGTTCTTC.

This clonotype was found a few times. The CDR3 sequence is CASSILAVQPQHF. CDR3 DNA: TGTGCCAGTAGTATATTAGCGGTTCAGCCCCAGCATTTT. V usage is TRBV19 and J usage is TRBJ1-5; D gene ambiguous. The V end was cut by 2 bases, the J end by 6 bases, with 8 bases between. This CDR3 has 13 amino acids. From germline, CDR1 is LNHDA and CDR2 SQIVND (reference sequence).

This clonotype was seen only a few times. The rearrangement links TRBV4-3 to TRBJ2-7; 7 bases align to TRBD2. This CDR3 is 15 amino acids long. The V gene end was trimmed by 1 base and the J gene end by 2 bases; junction bases not matched to a gene: 5. Germline V gene data show CDR1 as LGHNA and CDR2 as YSLEER. The CDR3 bases are TGCGCCAGCAGCCAAGCAGCGGGACGGCCCTACGAGCAGTACTTC. It yields the protein CASSQAAGRPYEQYF.

This clonotype was seen only a few times. V is TRBV6-4 and J is TRBJ1-5, with TRBD1 as a possible D gene (5 bases). Trimming pared 6 bases from V and 6 bases from J, leaving 18 bases between. CDR3 length: 15 amino acids. CDR1 MRHNA and CDR2 SNTAGT come from the germline V gene. The CDR3 DNA reads TGTGCCAGCAGCTCCGTTGGGGGGTTAGGTCAGCCCCAGCATTTT. As protein: CASSSVGGLGQPQHF.

The chain carries TRBV5-1 and TRBJ1-2; D uncertain. Germline CDR1 reads SGHRS; CDR2 reads YFSETQ. The length of the CDR3 is 13 residues. Trimming took 4 bases from V and 1 from J, leaving 8 bases between them. This CDR3 is CASSTTVNYGYTF. As DNA, the CDR3 is TGCGCCAGCAGCACCACAGTTAACTATGGCTACACCTTC. Together with reference TRBV5-1 and TRBJ1-2, the CDR3 gives the full variable domain: KAGVTQTPRYLIKTRGQQVTLSCSPISGHRSVSWYQQTPGQGLQFLFEYFSETQRNKGNFPGRFSGRQFSNSRSEMNVSTLELGDSALYLCASSTTVNYGYTFGSGTRLTVV.

The CDR3 loop is CASSLRDRGSQPQHF. The DNA for the CDR3 is TGTGCCAGCAGCTTAAGGGACAGGGGCAGTCAGCCCCAGCATTTT. V and J are TRBV7-6 and TRBJ1-5; 10 positions match TRBD1. The V segment lost 2 bases and the J segment 6 bases; nucleotides outside the gene matches: 4. The CDR3 is 15 amino acids. Germline values: CDR1 SGHVS, CDR2 FNYEAQ.

The genes are TRBV5-1 and TRBJ2-5; D is possibly TRBD2 (6 bases). CDR1 is SGHRS and CDR2 is YFSETQ in the germline V gene. This CDR3 has 13 residues. Trimming pared 6 bases from V and 1 base from J, leaving 10 bases between. The CDR3 DNA is TGCGCCAGCACTCAGCGGGTCCAAGAGACCCAGTACTTC. Protein product: CASTQRVQETQYF. The full variable domain, its missing parts supplied by reference TRBV5-1 and TRBJ2-5, is KAGVTQTPRYLIKTRGQQVTLSCSPISGHRSVSWYQQTPGQGLQFLFEYFSETQRNKGNFPGRFSGRQFSNSRSEMNVSTLELGDSALYLCASTQRVQETQYFGPGTRLLVL.

This clonotype was seen a handful of times. The rearrangement uses TRBV27 and TRBJ2-5; 11 nucleotides agree with TRBD1. The trim removed 6 bases at V and 1 base at J, leaving 13 bases unmatched. CDR3 length: 18 residues. Germline V gene sequence: CDR1 MNHEY, CDR2 SMNVEV (reference sequence). CDR3 loop: CASSPGQGAISGQETQYF. CDR3 coding DNA: TGTGCCAGCAGCCCCGGACAGGGGGCGATCTCCGGCCAAGAGACCCAGTACTTC.

This clonotype was seen only a few times. One junction end disagrees with the germline gene, perhaps due to a read error. The rearrangement links TRBV5-1 to TRBJ1-4; D call uncertain. The CDR3 contains 15 residues. The germline V gene has CDR1 SGHRS and CDR2 YFSETQ. CDR3 DNA sequence: TGTGCCAGCAGCTTAGCCGGACGGACTAATGAAAAACTGTTTTTT. Translating it yields CASSLAGRTNEKLFF. The variable domain in full, completed from reference TRBV5-1 and TRBJ1-4, reads KAGVTQTPRYLIKTRGQQVTLSCSPISGHRSVSWYQQTPGQGLQFLFEYFSETQRNKGNFPGRFSGRQFSNSRSEMNVSTLELGDSALYLCASSLAGRTNEKLFFGSGTQLSVL.

This chain links TRBV9 with TRBJ1-6; D gene unclear. The germline CDR1 and CDR2 sequences are SGDLS and YYNGEE. V lost 3 bases, J lost 9 bases, and 16 bases lay in between. CDR3 length: 15 amino acids. The CDR3 loop reads CASSDLEGMGSPLHF. CDR3 DNA sequence: TGTGCCAGCAGCGACCTAGAGGGTATGGGTTCACCCCTCCACTTT.

The CDR3 protein is CASSPLGGDSSNQPQHF. The DNA for the CDR3 is TGTGCCAGCAGCCCCTTGGGAGGGGATTCTAGCAATCAGCCCCAGCATTTT. The chain employs TRBV5-5 and TRBJ1-5; possibly TRBD1 for D (5 bases). This CDR3 is 17 amino acids long. Per germline, CDR1 SGHKS and CDR2 YYEKEE (reference sequence). The ends were cut back, 4 bases at V and 0 bases at J, with 17 bases in the middle.